Each of the 10 T cell receptor beta chains below was sequenced from the same sample in a study of T cells after yellow fever vaccination. TCRdb reprocessed the 5' RACE reads with MiXCR, giving one entry per CDR3 protein. The sample has about 340,000 distinct CDR3 sequences, 8.7% seen once. The material was PBMCs, obtained on the day of the first yellow fever vaccination. The origin of the receptors is a man between 18 and 35 years old who received the YFV17D yellow fever vaccine.

This chain uses TRBV9 with TRBJ2-2, with D hard to call. With 1 base removed from V and 3 bases from J, the gap between germline ends came to 13 bases. Germline assignment: CDR1 SGDLS and CDR2 YYNGEE. The CDR3 consists of 16 residues. The CDR3 region is CASSVSPTRDTGELFF. DNA of the CDR3: TGTGCCAGCAGCGTAAGTCCAACCCGAGACACCGGGGAGCTGTTTTTT.

This clonotype has more than one count but fewer than ten. The chain is built from TRBV7-9 and TRBJ1-5; D uncertain. CDR3 length: 16 amino acids. CDR1 SEHNR and CDR2 FQNEAQ come from the germline V gene (reference sequence). The V gene lost 5 bases and the J gene lost 2 bases, with 16 bases spanning the gap. The CDR3 loop reads CASSATPGSGNQPQHF. In DNA form, the CDR3 reads TGTGCCAGCAGCGCAACGCCGGGCTCGGGCAATCAGCCCCAGCATTTT.

There are many counts of this clonotype. V is TRBV29-1 and J is TRBJ2-5, with 14 bases aligning to TRBD2. With 4 bases clipped from V and 5 bases from J, the junction kept 9 bases outside the gene matches. CDR1 is SQVTM and CDR2 is ANQGSEA in the germline V gene. CDR3 length equals 16 residues. The CDR3 sequence: CSVGRLAGGPEETQYF. The CDR3 DNA sequence: TGCAGCGTTGGACGACTAGCGGGGGGGCCAGAGGAGACCCAGTACTTC.

This clonotype was observed many times. The chain recombines TRBV5-1 with TRBJ2-5, with TRBD1 as a possible D gene (5 bases). Trimming pared 4 bases from V and 2 bases from J, leaving 12 bases between. Germline-derived CDR1 and CDR2 are SGHRS and YFSETQ. The CDR3 loop spans 14 amino acids. The CDR3 nucleotides are TGCGCCAGCAGCCGTTGGACATCGCAAGAGACCCAGTACTTC. Translating gives CASSRWTSQETQYF.

At least ten counts were recorded for this clonotype. The rearrangement uses TRBV12-3 or TRBV12-4 and TRBJ1-5; TRBD1 matches 8 bases. V shed 6 bases, J shed 2 bases, and the junction held 6 bases outside the gene matches. The CDR3 is 15 amino acids. The DNA of the CDR3 is TGTGCCAGCAGGGAACAGGGGGGCGGCAATCAGCCCCAGCATTTT. It encodes CASREQGGGNQPQHF.

This clonotype was seen a handful of times. CDR3 in amino acids: CASSVRAGRRGEKLFF. In nucleotides, the CDR3 is TGTGCCAGCAGCGTCAGGGCGGGACGACGGGGTGAAAAACTGTTTTTT. The chain recombines TRBV7-8 with TRBJ1-4, with a tentative D call TRBD1 (5 bases). V was clipped by 5 bases and J by 7 bases, with 20 bases between them. The CDR3 covers 16 residues. From germline, CDR1 is SGHVS and CDR2 FQNEAQ.

The V and J genes are TRBV7-8 and TRBJ2-1; D possibly corresponds to TRBD1 (5 bases). CDR3 size: 14 residues. The V end was cut by 3 bases, the J end by 10 bases, with 16 bases between. Germline V lookup: CDR1 SGHVS, CDR2 FQNEAQ. The CDR3 DNA is TGTGCCAGCAGCTTTCTTCGGCAGGGCAAGGAGCAGTTCTTC. Amino acids: CASSFLRQGKEQFF.

This chain links TRBV19 with TRBJ2-5, with 9 bases that match TRBD1. Germline CDR1 LNHDA, CDR2 SQIVND (reference sequence). V lost 11 bases and J lost 5; bases outside the gene matches: 9. CDR3 length equals 13 residues. The CDR3 nucleotides are TGTGCCTGTGGCGGGACAGGGAGTGAGACCCAGTACTTC. It is translated as CACGGTGSETQYF.

In its sample, this clonotype was seen many times. The chain links TRBV11-2 to TRBJ2-3; D remains ambiguous. This CDR3 region has 15 residues. Germline CDR1 is SGHAT and CDR2 is FQNNGV. Trimming stripped 2 bases from V and 1 base from J, with 10 bases between. The CDR3: CASSLRYEGTDTQYF. CDR3 sequence (DNA): TGTGCCAGCAGCTTACGGTATGAGGGCACAGATACGCAGTATTTT.

V gene TRBV4-1 combines with J gene TRBJ2-1, with 7 bases fitting TRBD2. The germline CDR1 and CDR2 sequences are MGHRA and YSYEKL. The CDR3 has 16 amino acids. Trimming took 4 bases from V and 0 from J; bases not matched to a gene: 6. The CDR3 DNA reads as TGCGCCAGCAGCCCCAAAGCGGGGATCTCCTACAATGAGCAGTTCTTC. Amino acid sequence: CASSPKAGISYNEQFF.